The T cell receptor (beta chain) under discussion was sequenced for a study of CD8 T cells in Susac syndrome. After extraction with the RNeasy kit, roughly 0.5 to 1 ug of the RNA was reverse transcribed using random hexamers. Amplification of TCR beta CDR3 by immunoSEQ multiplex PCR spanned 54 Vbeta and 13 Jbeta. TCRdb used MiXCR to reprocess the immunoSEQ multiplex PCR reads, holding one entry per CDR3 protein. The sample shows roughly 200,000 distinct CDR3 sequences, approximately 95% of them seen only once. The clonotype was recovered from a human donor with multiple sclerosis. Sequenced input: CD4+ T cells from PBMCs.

For the CDR3, the DNA is TGTGCCAGCAGCGTAGCTCCCACAGGGGTCAATGAGCAGTTCTTC. As protein: CASSVAPTGVNEQFF. The V call is TRBV9, the J call TRBJ2-1, with 7 bases identical to TRBD1. CDR1 and CDR2 (germline): SGDLS, YYNGEE. The CDR3 loop spans 15 amino acids. V trimming: 0 bases; J trimming: 6 bases; junction bases outside the gene matches: 6.